Sequencing of this T cell receptor beta chain was carried out in a study of post-analysis software for immune sequencing data. Study-wide points: Controls had lower frequencies than patients of four or five TRBV segments, which included TRBV5-6, TRBV5-1 and TRBV20-1.

Built from TCR beta cDNA, the libraries had unique molecular identifiers in them. With about 0.9 to 11 million T cells as the source, about half a million cDNA molecules resulted. TCRdb analysed the PCR reads with MiXCR anew, one entry per CDR3 protein. The repertoire holds roughly 620,000 distinct CDR3 sequences, with about 44% as singletons. In this sample, this clonotype turned up a few times. Its antigen is as yet unknown. The CDR3 totals 13 residues. The V end was cut by 5 bases, the J end by 6 bases, with 14 bases between. Germline CDR1 is DFQATT and CDR2 is SNEGSKA (reference sequence). J is TRBJ2-1 and V is TRBV20-1, with D perhaps TRBD2 (6 bases). The receptor's source is a girl aged 10 to 17 with multiple sclerosis. Sample: blood. CDR3 in amino acids: CSAAAGVANEQFF. The CDR3 DNA is TGCAGTGCTGCAGCGGGTGTCGCCAATGAGCAGTTCTTC.